This TCR beta chain was sequenced in a study of cytomegalovirus exposure and HLA in healthy donors. The overall study: A later analysis reported the 120 validation repertoires used the same platform as the roughly 700 first-cohort repertoires.

The CDR3 is 15 residues long. The V gene lost 0 bases and the J gene lost 4 bases, with 14 bases spanning the gap. The germline CDR1 and CDR2 sequences are SGHTS and YDEGEE. Findings and limits, study-wide: First-cohort TCR clusters were later found to tend to co-occur in the roughly 120 validation repertoires. In vitro testing confirmed a few CMV-associated chains as specific for CMV antigens.

As concerns this clone: Its antigen remains unidentified.

Produced via immunoSEQ multiplex PCR; TCRdb's table is partial and in-frame only. This table has over 200,000 clones, around nine tenths appearing once. V gene TRBV5-8 combines with J gene TRBJ2-7; tentatively, D is TRBD2 (7 bases). The sample was PBMCs. This sequence originates from a woman under 30 in good health and CMV-seronegative. The CDR3 here is CASSLAGGRGYEQYF. CDR3 sequence (DNA): TGTGCCAGCAGCTTGGCCGGGGGGCGCGGATACGAGCAGTACTTC.